This TCR beta chain was observed in a study of blood T cell repertoires in COVID-19. Study details: COVID-19 samples, acute and convalescent, were from the United States, Italy and Spain. The cDNA or gDNA used as material had been derived from T cells, B-cell-depleted T cells, or PBMCs.

There are 14 residues in the CDR3. J lost 3 bases, V lost 2 bases, and 1 base had no gene match. Germline CDR1 and CDR2: WNHNN and SYGVQD (reference sequence). Sequencing used immunoSEQ multiplex PCR; TCRdb keeps in-frame clones, though not all of them. The data hold roughly 60,000 clones, with 75% to 85% observed a single time. This receptor was taken from an elderly man with acute or convalescent COVID-19. The V gene is TRBV10-1, the J gene TRBJ2-4, with 7 bases matching TRBD1. Sequenced input: peripheral blood. The CDR3 DNA is TGCGCCAGCAGTGAGGACAGGGTCAAAAACATTCAGTACTTC. Protein product: CASSEDRVKNIQYF.